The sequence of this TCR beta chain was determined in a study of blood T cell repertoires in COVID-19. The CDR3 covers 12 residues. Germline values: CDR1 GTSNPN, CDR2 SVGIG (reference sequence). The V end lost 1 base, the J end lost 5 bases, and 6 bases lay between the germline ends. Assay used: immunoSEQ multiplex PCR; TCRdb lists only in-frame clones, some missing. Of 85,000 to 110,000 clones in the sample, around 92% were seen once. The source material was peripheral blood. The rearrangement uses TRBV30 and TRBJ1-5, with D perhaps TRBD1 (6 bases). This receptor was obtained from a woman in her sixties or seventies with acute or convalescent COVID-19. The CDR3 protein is CAWSAGDQPQHF. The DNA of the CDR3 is TGTGCCTGGAGTGCAGGGGATCAGCCCCAGCATTTT. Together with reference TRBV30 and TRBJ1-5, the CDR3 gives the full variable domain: SQTIHQWPATLVQPVGSPLSLECTVEGTSNPNLYWYRQAAGRGLQLLFYSVGIGQISSEVPQNLSASRPQDRQFILSSKKLLLSDSGFYLCAWSAGDQPQHFGDGTRLSIL.